Shown below are 13 T cell receptor beta chains from a single sample sequenced in a study of shared clonotypes between healthy human individuals. Some clones are missing from TCRdb's copy, which holds only in-frame ones; the method was immunoSEQ multiplex PCR. The sample carries under 2.5 million clones, under 95% recorded once. Material for sequencing was naive CD4+ T cells from PBMCs. Regarding subset: CD45RA+ positively selected. Source of these receptors: a man between 18 and 29 years old in good health. Some clones in this sample may be carry-over from other donors' samples.

The V call is TRBV5-1, the J call TRBJ2-1; 8 bases are shared with TRBD2. The CDR3 runs 16 residues. Germline CDR1 SGHRS, CDR2 YFSETQ. V lost 4 bases, J lost 5 bases, and 11 bases stayed unmatched. The DNA of the CDR3 is TGCGCCAGCAGCCGGGGGGGGCCCCCCACAGACAATGAGCAGTTCTTC. As protein: CASSRGGPPTDNEQFF.

About this clone: Other DNA sequences from this sample encode an identical CDR3 as well. This chain links TRBV18 with TRBJ1-5; TRBD1 matches 8 bases. The germline gives CDR1 KGHSH, CDR2 LQKENI. The CDR3 is 16 residues long. V gave up 0 bases and J gave up 0 bases; unmatched junction bases: 1. CDR3 protein: CASSPPGTGSNQPQHF. The CDR3 DNA reads as TGTGCCAGCTCACCACCGGGGACAGGTAGCAATCAGCCCCAGCATTTT.

The J gene is TRBJ1-2, the V gene TRBV6-1; D might be TRBD1 (5 bases). The CDR3 is 14 residues long. Trimming took off 1 base at V and 7 bases at J, with 13 bases between the two ends. Germline CDR1 is MNHNS and CDR2 is SASEGT. CDR3 sequence (DNA): TGTGCCAGCAGTGAAGGCGGGGCGCGGTCTGGCTACACCTTC. It encodes CASSEGGARSGYTF.

The chain has TRBV4-2 and TRBJ2-7; D is unclear. This CDR3 contains 14 residues. V gave up 1 base and J gave up 6 bases, with 13 bases separating them. From germline, CDR1 is LGHNA and CDR2 YNFKEQ. The CDR3 here is CASSQASAKGEQYF. DNA for the CDR3: TGTGCCAGCAGCCAAGCCAGCGCCAAGGGCGAGCAGTACTTC.

Regarding this clone: Other DNA sequences from this sample encode an identical CDR3 as well. J is TRBJ2-3 and V is TRBV7-3; D is tentatively TRBD1 or TRBD2 (5 bases each). The germline V and J ends were trimmed by 1 base and 6 bases, with 8 bases remaining between them. CDR1 and CDR2 from the germline V gene are SGHTA and FQGTGA. CDR3 size: 13 residues. The CDR3 sequence is CASSLKGEDTQYF. CDR3 bases: TGTGCCAGCAGCTTAAAAGGGGAGGATACGCAGTATTTT.

As for this clone: The identical CDR3 is also encoded by other nucleotide sequences in the sample. This chain joins TRBV29-1 and TRBJ1-2, with D possibly matching TRBD1 (6 bases). V lost 3 bases and J 2 bases, leaving 10 bases between the germline ends. This CDR3 region has 13 residues. CDR1 is SQVTM, CDR2 ANQGSEA, per germline. The CDR3 sequence is CSVETGGNYGYTF. The CDR3 DNA is TGCAGCGTTGAGACAGGCGGGAACTATGGCTACACCTTC.

The chain joins TRBV15 to TRBJ2-5; maybe TRBD2 (5 bases). The assigned J gene may be wrong: the sequence end matches TRBJ2-7 better. CDR3 length: 14 residues. Per the germline V gene, CDR1 is LNHNV and CDR2 is YYDKDF (reference sequence). The DNA for the CDR3 is TGTGCCACCAGCAGGGGCCGGGGTTCCTACGAGCAGTACTTC. Amino acid sequence: CATSRGRGSYEQYF.

V is TRBV4-1 and J is TRBJ1-5; D is perhaps TRBD1 (6 bases). CDR3 length: 18 residues. Germline V lookup: CDR1 MGHRA, CDR2 YSYEKL. The ends were cut back, 4 bases at V and 0 bases at J, with 19 bases in the middle. Written as DNA, the CDR3 is TGCGCCAGCAGCCCCCAGCCTATACAGGGCATTAGCAATCAGCCCCAGCATTTT. Translating gives CASSPQPIQGISNQPQHF.

The chain has TRBV28 and TRBJ2-2; 11 bases match TRBD1. The CDR3 covers 17 residues. CDR1 is MDHEN and CDR2 is SYDVKM in the germline V gene. Losses at the gene ends were 5 bases for V and 5 bases for J; bases not matched to a gene: 10. The CDR3 loop reads CASSPRPGTGGTGELFF. CDR3 DNA: TGTGCCAGCAGTCCCAGACCCGGGACAGGGGGTACCGGGGAGCTGTTTTTT.

V gene TRBV5-4 combines with J gene TRBJ2-3, with D hard to call. CDR1 is SGHNT and CDR2 is YYREEE in the germline V gene (reference sequence). This CDR3 has 15 amino acids. V was shortened by 3 bases and J by 3 bases, with 14 bases between the two germline ends. CDR3 nucleotides: TGTGCCAGCAGCTCCGCCGCCCTGGGGACAGATACGCAGTATTTT. Amino acids: CASSSAALGTDTQYF.

The V call is TRBV7-9, the J call TRBJ2-5; 7 bases fit TRBD1. CDR3 length: 15 residues. Germline assignment: CDR1 SEHNR and CDR2 FQNEAQ (reference sequence). V gave up 4 bases and J gave up 1 base; unmatched junction bases: 6. The CDR3 DNA reads TGTGCCAGCAGCTCCCGGGACAGACGCCAAGAGACCCAGTACTTC. It codes for CASSSRDRRQETQYF. The variable domain in full, with the rest retrieved from reference TRBV7-9 and TRBJ2-5, is DTGVSQNPRHKITKRGQNVTFRCDPISEHNRLYWYRQTLGQGPEFLTYFQNEAQLEKSRLLSDRFSAERPKGSFSTLEIQRTEQGDSAMYLCASSSRDRRQETQYFGPGTRLLVL.

The rearrangement links TRBV15 to TRBJ2-6; tentative D call: TRBD1 (5 bases). Germline CDR1 reads LNHNV; CDR2 reads YYDKDF (reference sequence). V lost 0 bases and J lost 1, with 16 bases in between. The CDR3 covers 19 residues. The CDR3, as DNA: TGTGCCACCAGCAGAGATGGGGCAGTCCTGCCATCTGGGGCCAACGTCCTGACTTTC. As protein: CATSRDGAVLPSGANVLTF.

The CDR3 spells CASSQGAGAVYEQYF. CDR3 nucleotide sequence: TGCGCCAGCAGCCAAGGTGCGGGAGCCGTCTACGAGCAGTACTTC. The V gene is TRBV4-3, the J gene TRBJ2-7; 7 bases align to TRBD2. The CDR3 is 15 amino acids. The V gene end was trimmed by 1 base and the J gene end by 3 bases; junction bases not matched to a gene: 6. From germline, CDR1 is LGHNA and CDR2 YSLEER.